The rows below give T cell receptor beta chains drawn from one sample of a study of CD8+ T cells in alopecia areata. The protocol was immunoSEQ multiplex PCR, while the TCRdb copy is restricted to in-frame clones and leaves out a portion. The sample lists 100,000 to 130,000 clones, under 60% seen once, with roughly a quarter in the top ten. What was sequenced was NKG2D-low CD8+ T cells sorted from blood. Receptors were obtained from a human donor with alopecia areata. The CDR3 runs from the conserved cysteine through the conserved F or W. The order of the fields is J gene, D gene, V gene, clone size, CDR3 protein. D genes are given only for firm matches. Clone size, where shown, is once, few, many, or a class for clones that have expanded.

J gene: TRBJ2-7; D gene: -; V gene: TRBV15; clone size: -; CDR3 protein: CATSRDLGTTTEQYF
J gene: TRBJ2-1; D gene: -; V gene: TRBV6-5; clone size: -; CDR3 protein: CASSYSWDSSYNEQFF
J gene: TRBJ2-6; D gene: -; V gene: TRBV19; clone size: few; CDR3 protein: CASLDRNSGANVLTF
J gene: TRBJ2-5; D gene: TRBD1; V gene: TRBV7-9; clone size: few; CDR3 protein: CASRGQGETQYF
J gene: TRBJ1-4; D gene: -; V gene: TRBV13; clone size: -; CDR3 protein: CASSFAGNEKLFF
J gene: TRBJ2-2; D gene: -; V gene: TRBV5-1; clone size: -; CDR3 protein: CASSYTGELFF
J gene: TRBJ1-1; D gene: -; V gene: TRBV4-1; clone size: few; CDR3 protein: CASSYASGEAFF
J gene: TRBJ2-7; D gene: TRBD2; V gene: TRBV11-1; clone size: -; CDR3 protein: CASSFSVSGTAYEQYF
J gene: TRBJ2-1; D gene: TRBD1; V gene: TRBV7-8; clone size: -; CDR3 protein: CASTDRGSEQFF
J gene: TRBJ2-4; D gene: -; V gene: TRBV15; clone size: few; CDR3 protein: CATSREGVPALDIAKNIQYF
J gene: TRBJ1-1; D gene: -; V gene: TRBV5-1; clone size: -; CDR3 protein: CASNGGPGTEAFF
J gene: TRBJ2-1; D gene: -; V gene: TRBV11-2; clone size: -; CDR3 protein: CASSVKTGREQFF
J gene: TRBJ2-1; D gene: -; V gene: TRBV4-1; clone size: -; CDR3 protein: CASSQGQGEGRGEQFF
J gene: TRBJ1-1; D gene: -; V gene: TRBV27; clone size: -; CDR3 protein: CASSLLGRGLNTEAFF
J gene: TRBJ2-7; D gene: -; V gene: TRBV5-4; clone size: once; CDR3 protein: CASTAGTSLGEQYF
J gene: TRBJ2-5; D gene: -; V gene: TRBV7-8; clone size: few; CDR3 protein: CASSRPPAPQETQYF
J gene: TRBJ2-1; D gene: TRBD2; V gene: TRBV13; clone size: -; CDR3 protein: CASSQTHLAGGDNEQFF
J gene: TRBJ2-1; D gene: -; V gene: TRBV12-5; clone size: few; CDR3 protein: CASGPGLEQFF
J gene: TRBJ2-1; D gene: -; V gene: TRBV7-9; clone size: few; CDR3 protein: CASSPSPFEQFF
J gene: TRBJ2-2; D gene: -; V gene: TRBV9; clone size: -; CDR3 protein: CASSPGMGHGELFF
J gene: TRBJ2-7; D gene: -; V gene: TRBV19; clone size: few; CDR3 protein: CASSIGGRNDEQYF
J gene: TRBJ2-7; D gene: TRBD1; V gene: TRBV10-2; clone size: -; CDR3 protein: CASSEGTGENEQYF
J gene: TRBJ2-7; D gene: TRBD1; V gene: TRBV4-1; clone size: -; CDR3 protein: CASSPRDRGNEQYF
J gene: TRBJ2-4; D gene: TRBD1; V gene: TRBV27; clone size: -; CDR3 protein: CASSSDRALKNIQYF
J gene: TRBJ1-1; D gene: -; V gene: TRBV7-9; clone size: -; CDR3 protein: CASSNEQGEAFF
J gene: TRBJ2-1; D gene: TRBD2; V gene: TRBV15; clone size: -; CDR3 protein: CATSDPTSGRGDEQFF
J gene: TRBJ2-2; D gene: -; V gene: TRBV9; clone size: -; CDR3 protein: CASSTRDLNTGELFF
J gene: TRBJ2-1; D gene: -; V gene: TRBV12-5; clone size: -; CDR3 protein: CASGGPTRLHSDEQFF
J gene: TRBJ1-1; D gene: -; V gene: TRBV29-1; clone size: -; CDR3 protein: CSASQENTEAFF
J gene: TRBJ2-7; D gene: TRBD2; V gene: TRBV28; clone size: -; CDR3 protein: CASKVAGTYEQYF
J gene: TRBJ2-1; D gene: TRBD1; V gene: TRBV11-2; clone size: -; CDR3 protein: CASSLTGGRGSYNEQFF
J gene: TRBJ2-7; D gene: -; V gene: TRBV4-1; clone size: few; CDR3 protein: CASSPKDSLTYEQYF
J gene: TRBJ1-1; D gene: TRBD1; V gene: TRBV11-2; clone size: -; CDR3 protein: CASSPRAGGGDTEAFF
J gene: TRBJ1-2; D gene: -; V gene: TRBV27; clone size: -; CDR3 protein: CASRSTGYYGYTF
J gene: TRBJ2-5; D gene: -; V gene: TRBV5-1; clone size: few; CDR3 protein: CASSGLQETQYF
J gene: TRBJ2-7; D gene: -; V gene: TRBV28; clone size: once; CDR3 protein: CASSPYSYEQYF
J gene: TRBJ1-2; D gene: -; V gene: TRBV28; clone size: -; CDR3 protein: CASSFGQFDYGYTF
J gene: TRBJ2-2; D gene: -; V gene: TRBV5-4; clone size: -; CDR3 protein: CASSLNTGELFF
J gene: TRBJ2-1; D gene: TRBD2; V gene: TRBV5-1; clone size: few; CDR3 protein: CASSLDVAGFYNEQFF
J gene: TRBJ2-7; D gene: -; V gene: TRBV29-1; clone size: few; CDR3 protein: CSVEAVDKYEQYF
J gene: TRBJ2-1; D gene: TRBD2; V gene: TRBV28; clone size: few; CDR3 protein: CASSPLAGDKPNEQFF
J gene: TRBJ1-5; D gene: -; V gene: TRBV7-9; clone size: few; CDR3 protein: CASSNEVAIRSNQPQHF
J gene: TRBJ1-1; D gene: TRBD1; V gene: TRBV7-9; clone size: -; CDR3 protein: CASRREGANTEAFF
J gene: TRBJ1-2; D gene: -; V gene: TRBV19; clone size: -; CDR3 protein: CASTWTATNYGYTF
J gene: TRBJ2-1; D gene: -; V gene: TRBV28; clone size: -; CDR3 protein: CASLYGGEQFF
J gene: TRBJ1-1; D gene: -; V gene: TRBV27; clone size: -; CDR3 protein: CASGGRSTEAFF
J gene: TRBJ2-1; D gene: -; V gene: TRBV29-1; clone size: -; CDR3 protein: CSVEYEQFF
J gene: TRBJ2-7; D gene: TRBD1; V gene: TRBV5-1; clone size: once; CDR3 protein: CASSGGQGTHEQYF
J gene: TRBJ2-2; D gene: -; V gene: TRBV27; clone size: -; CDR3 protein: CASSLKDTNTGELFF
J gene: TRBJ2-2; D gene: -; V gene: TRBV5-4; clone size: -; CDR3 protein: CASSLARSGGELFF
J gene: TRBJ2-7; D gene: TRBD1; V gene: TRBV27; clone size: -; CDR3 protein: CASSYRDRATYEQYF
J gene: TRBJ2-1; D gene: TRBD1; V gene: TRBV9; clone size: -; CDR3 protein: CASSVEGQGSNEQFF
J gene: TRBJ2-5; D gene: -; V gene: TRBV4-2; clone size: -; CDR3 protein: CASSQDQGGGKTQYF
J gene: TRBJ2-1; D gene: -; V gene: TRBV27; clone size: -; CDR3 protein: CASSIGGLQFF
J gene: TRBJ2-2; D gene: -; V gene: TRBV11-2; clone size: -; CDR3 protein: CASSASRTGELFF
J gene: TRBJ2-7; D gene: TRBD1; V gene: TRBV10-3; clone size: -; CDR3 protein: CAISSRSGTGDSEQYF
J gene: TRBJ2-7; D gene: -; V gene: TRBV2; clone size: -; CDR3 protein: CAIFSDLGEQYF
J gene: TRBJ1-2; D gene: -; V gene: TRBV14; clone size: medium-sized; CDR3 protein: CASSQATFYGYTF
J gene: TRBJ2-1; D gene: -; V gene: TRBV27; clone size: -; CDR3 protein: CASSPPFVGASYNEQFF